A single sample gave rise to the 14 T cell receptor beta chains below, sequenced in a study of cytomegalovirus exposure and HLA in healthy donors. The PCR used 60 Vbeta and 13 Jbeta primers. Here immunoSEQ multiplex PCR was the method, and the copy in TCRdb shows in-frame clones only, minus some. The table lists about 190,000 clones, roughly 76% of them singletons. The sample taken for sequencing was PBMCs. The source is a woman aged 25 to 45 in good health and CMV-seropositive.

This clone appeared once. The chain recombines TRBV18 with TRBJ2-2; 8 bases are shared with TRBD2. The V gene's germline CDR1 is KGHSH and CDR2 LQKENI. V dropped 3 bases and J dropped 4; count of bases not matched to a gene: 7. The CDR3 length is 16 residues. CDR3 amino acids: CASSPQTGGLTGELFF. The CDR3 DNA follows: TGTGCCAGCTCACCTCAGACGGGGGGGCTCACCGGGGAGCTGTTTTTT.

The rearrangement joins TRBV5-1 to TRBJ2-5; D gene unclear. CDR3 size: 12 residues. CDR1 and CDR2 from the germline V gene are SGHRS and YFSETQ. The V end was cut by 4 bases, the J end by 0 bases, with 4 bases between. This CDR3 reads CASSIDQETQYF. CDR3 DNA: TGCGCCAGCAGCATCGACCAAGAGACCCAGTACTTC.

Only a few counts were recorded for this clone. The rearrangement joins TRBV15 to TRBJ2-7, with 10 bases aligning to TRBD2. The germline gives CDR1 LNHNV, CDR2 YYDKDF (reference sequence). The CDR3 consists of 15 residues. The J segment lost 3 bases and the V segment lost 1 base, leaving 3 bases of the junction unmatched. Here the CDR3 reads CATSRGTSGNYEQYF. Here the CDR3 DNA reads TGTGCCACCAGCAGAGGGACTAGCGGTAACTACGAGCAGTACTTC.

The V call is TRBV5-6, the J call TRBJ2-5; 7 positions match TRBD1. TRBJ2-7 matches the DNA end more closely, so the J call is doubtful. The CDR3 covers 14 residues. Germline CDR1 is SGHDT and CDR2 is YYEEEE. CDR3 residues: CASSLIRGLNEQYF. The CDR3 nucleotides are TGTGCCAGCAGCTTGATCAGGGGGTTGAACGAGCAGTACTTC.

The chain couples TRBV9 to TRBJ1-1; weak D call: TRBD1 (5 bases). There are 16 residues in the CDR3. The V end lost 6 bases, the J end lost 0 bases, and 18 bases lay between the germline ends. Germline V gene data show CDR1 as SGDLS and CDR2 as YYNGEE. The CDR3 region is CASILRDQGMNTEAFF. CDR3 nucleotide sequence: TGTGCCAGCATCCTAAGGGATCAGGGCATGAACACTGAAGCTTTCTTT.

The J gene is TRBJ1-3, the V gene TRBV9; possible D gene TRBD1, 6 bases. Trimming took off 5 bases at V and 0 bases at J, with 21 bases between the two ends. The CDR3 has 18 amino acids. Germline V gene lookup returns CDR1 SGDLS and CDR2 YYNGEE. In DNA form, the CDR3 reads TGTGCCAGCAGTCCTTATACAGGGTCCCTAATCTCTGGAAACACCATATATTTT. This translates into CASSPYTGSLISGNTIYF.

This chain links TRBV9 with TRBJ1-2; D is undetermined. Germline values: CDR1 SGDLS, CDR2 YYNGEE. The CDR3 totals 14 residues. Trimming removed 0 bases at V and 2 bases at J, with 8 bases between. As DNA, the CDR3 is TGTGCCAGCAGCGTAGGGTGGCAGAACTATGGCTACACCTTC. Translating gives CASSVGWQNYGYTF.

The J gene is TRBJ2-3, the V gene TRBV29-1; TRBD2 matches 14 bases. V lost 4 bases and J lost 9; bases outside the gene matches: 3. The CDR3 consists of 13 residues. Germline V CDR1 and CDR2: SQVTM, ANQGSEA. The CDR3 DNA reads TGCAGCGTTGGGACTAGCGGGAGGAGGACGCAGTATTTT. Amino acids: CSVGTSGRRTQYF.

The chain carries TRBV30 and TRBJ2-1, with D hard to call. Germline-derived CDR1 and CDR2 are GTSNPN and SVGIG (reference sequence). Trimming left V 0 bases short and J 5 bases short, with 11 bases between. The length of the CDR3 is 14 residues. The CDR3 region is CAWSVQVAHNEQFF. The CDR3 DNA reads TGTGCCTGGAGTGTACAAGTCGCCCACAATGAGCAGTTCTTC.

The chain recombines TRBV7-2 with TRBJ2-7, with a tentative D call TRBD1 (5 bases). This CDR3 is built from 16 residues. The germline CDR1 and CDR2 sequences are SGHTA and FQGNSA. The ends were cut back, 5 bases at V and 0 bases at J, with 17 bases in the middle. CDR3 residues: CASSPMGYRTSYEQYF. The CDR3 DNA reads TGTGCCAGCAGCCCGATGGGCTACAGGACCTCCTACGAGCAGTACTTC.

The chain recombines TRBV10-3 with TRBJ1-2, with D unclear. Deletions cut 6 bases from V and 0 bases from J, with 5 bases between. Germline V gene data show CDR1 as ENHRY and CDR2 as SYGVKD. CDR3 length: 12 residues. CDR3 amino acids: CAIRGANYGYTF. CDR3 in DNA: TGTGCCATCAGGGGCGCTAACTATGGCTACACCTTC.

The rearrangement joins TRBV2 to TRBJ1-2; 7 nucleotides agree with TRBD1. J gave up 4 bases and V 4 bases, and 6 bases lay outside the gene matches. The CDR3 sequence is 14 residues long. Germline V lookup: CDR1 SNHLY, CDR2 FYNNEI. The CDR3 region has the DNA TGTGCCAGCAGTGCACTCGGACAGGTCTATGGCTACACCTTC. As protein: CASSALGQVYGYTF.

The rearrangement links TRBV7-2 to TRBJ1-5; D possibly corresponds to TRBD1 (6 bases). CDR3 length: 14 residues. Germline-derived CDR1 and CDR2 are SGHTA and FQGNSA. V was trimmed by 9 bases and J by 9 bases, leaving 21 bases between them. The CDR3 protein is CASDRTLTKGPQHF. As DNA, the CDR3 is TGTGCCAGTGACAGGACTTTAACTAAGGGGCCCCAGCATTTT.

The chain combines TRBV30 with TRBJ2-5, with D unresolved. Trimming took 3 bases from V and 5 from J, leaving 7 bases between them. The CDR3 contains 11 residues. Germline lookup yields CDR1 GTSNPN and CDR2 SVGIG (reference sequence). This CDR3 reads CAWRVGETQYF. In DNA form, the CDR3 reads TGTGCCTGGAGGGTGGGCGAGACCCAGTACTTC.